Below are 26 T cell receptor beta chains sequenced from a single sample in a study of blood T cell repertoires in COVID-19 (TCRdb year 2020). Library preparation used the immunoSEQ multiplex PCR assay. TCRdb retrieved this table from immuneACCESS and kept in-frame rearrangements only. Not all clones are present; in checked studies, unresolved V genes account for under half, and no reason is known for the remainder. This sample gives 250,000 to 300,000 clones in total; about 88% of them show up just once. The top ten hold 3.6% of the sample. The material sequenced was peripheral blood. The source is a man younger than 30 with active or convalescent COVID-19.

The CDR3 here is CASSRGHEQFF. CDR3 DNA sequence: TGTGCCAGCAGCCGGGGGCATGAGCAGTTCTTC. This chain uses TRBV6-2 or TRBV6-3 with TRBJ2-1, with D perhaps TRBD1 or TRBD2 (6 bases each). Trimming cost V 6 bases and J 8 bases, with 8 bases left between them. The CDR3 spans 11 residues. Germline V CDR1 and CDR2: MNHEY, SVGEGT.

This chain uses TRBV5-1 with TRBJ1-6, with D possibly TRBD1 on 6 matching bases. The CDR3 covers 14 residues. Germline CDR1 is SGHRS and CDR2 is YFSETQ. V was trimmed by 3 bases and J by 15 bases, leaving 19 bases between them. The CDR3 spells CASSWDTGPGGLHF. Written as DNA, the CDR3 is TGCGCCAGCAGCTGGGACACGGGCCCGGGTGGCCTCCACTTT.

V is TRBV5-6 and J is TRBJ1-5; 11 bases are shared with TRBD1. The CDR3 is 14 residues long. Germline CDR1 reads SGHDT; CDR2 reads YYEEEE. J gave up 6 bases and V 4 bases, and 3 bases lay outside the gene matches. CDR3 loop: CASSGQGARQPQHF. The CDR3 bases are TGTGCCAGCAGCGGACAGGGGGCCCGTCAGCCCCAGCATTTT.

This sequence joins TRBV19 and TRBJ1-2; tentatively, D is TRBD1 (6 bases). CDR1 is LNHDA, CDR2 SQIVND, per germline (reference sequence). Trimming took 7 bases from V and 3 from J, leaving 12 bases between them. This CDR3 spans 13 amino acids. CDR3 sequence (DNA): TGTGCCAGTACTCGGACAGCGTACTATGGCTACACCTTC. Its translation is CASTRTAYYGYTF.

The CDR3 DNA follows: TGTGCCTGGATTGGGCAGGTTAACTATGGCTACACCTTC. Protein: CAWIGQVNYGYTF. The V and J genes are TRBV30 and TRBJ1-2; D is undetermined. V lost 4 bases, J lost 1 base, and 10 bases lay in between. This CDR3 is 13 amino acids long. The germline gives CDR1 GTSNPN, CDR2 SVGIG (reference sequence).

V usage is TRBV12-3 or TRBV12-4 and J usage is TRBJ2-2; D is undetermined. V lost 4 bases to trimming and J lost 7 bases, with 4 bases between them. The length of the CDR3 is 11 residues. CDR3 in amino acids: CASSSGGELFF. In DNA form, the CDR3 reads TGTGCCAGCAGTTCGGGCGGGGAGCTGTTTTTT.

The chain combines TRBV29-1 with TRBJ2-5; TRBD1 is a possible D gene (6 bases). Germline V gives CDR1 SQVTM, CDR2 ANQGSEA. The V and J ends lost 6 bases and 1 base respectively, with 18 bases between them. The CDR3 has 15 residues. Written as DNA, the CDR3 is TGCAGCGTCAGGACAGCTTCGGGGCCCCAAGAGACCCAGTACTTC. This encodes CSVRTASGPQETQYF.

V usage is TRBV6-1 and J usage is TRBJ1-1; a possible D gene is TRBD1 (5 bases). Germline V gives CDR1 MNHNS, CDR2 SASEGT. Trimming stripped 3 bases from V and 0 bases from J, with 17 bases between. This CDR3 contains 17 residues. The CDR3 protein is CASSDWAGKIMNTEAFF. For the CDR3, the DNA is TGTGCCAGCAGTGATTGGGCAGGGAAAATCATGAACACTGAAGCTTTCTTT.

The rearrangement links TRBV29-1 to TRBJ2-1, with 9 bases identical to TRBD2. The CDR3 runs 15 residues. CDR1 and CDR2 (germline): SQVTM, ANQGSEA. J was trimmed by 9 bases and V by 8 bases; bases with no gene match: 17. Here the CDR3 DNA reads TGCAGCACCCAGGGTGTAGCGGGAGAGGGATTTGAGCAGTTCTTC. It translates to CSTQGVAGEGFEQFF.

The rearrangement uses TRBV7-8 and TRBJ2-7, with 10 bases fitting TRBD1. Germline CDR1 SGHVS, CDR2 FQNEAQ. V shed 5 bases, J shed 7 bases, and the junction held 5 bases outside the gene matches. The CDR3 is 13 residues long. The DNA of the CDR3 is TGTGCCAGCAGCCGGACAGGGGGGGAAGAGCAGTACTTC. Protein product: CASSRTGGEEQYF. Together with reference TRBV7-8 and TRBJ2-7, the CDR3 gives the full variable domain: GAGVSQSPRYKVAKRGQDVALRCDPISGHVSLFWYQQALGQGPEFLTYFQNEAQLDKSGLPSDRFFAERPEGSVSTLKIQRTQQEDSAVYLCASSRTGGEEQYFGPGTRLTVT.

V is TRBV14 and J is TRBJ1-4; tentative D call: TRBD1 (6 bases). The germline CDR1 and CDR2 sequences are SGHDN and FVKESK. The CDR3 totals 15 residues. V was pared by 5 bases and J by 7 bases, with 17 bases between. CDR3 coding DNA: TGTGCCAGCAGCGAACAGGGTTTAGCAGGTGAAAAACTGTTTTTT. Its protein is CASSEQGLAGEKLFF.

This chain links TRBV23-1 with TRBJ2-7; D is tentatively TRBD1 or TRBD2 (9 bases each). Being an ORF, TRBV23-1 has a function that is uncertain. The CDR3 covers 21 residues. Trimming left V 4 bases short and J 2 bases short, with 33 bases between. The CDR3 sequence is CASSLTRGTGMTSGKTYEQYF. In DNA form, the CDR3 reads TGCGCCAGCAGTCTTACCCGCGGGACAGGGATGACTAGCGGCAAAACCTACGAGCAGTACTTC.

In this sample, this clone turned up once. The chain recombines TRBV27 with TRBJ1-5; 7 bases line up with TRBD1. Trimming removed 2 bases from V and 1 base from J; junction bases left unmatched: 8. The V gene's germline CDR1 is MNHEY and CDR2 SMNVEV (reference sequence). The CDR3 is 17 amino acids. CDR3 sequence reads: CASSLAGPGQSNQPQHF. CDR3 nucleotides: TGTGCCAGCAGTTTAGCGGGCCCGGGACAGAGCAATCAGCCCCAGCATTTT.

The CDR3 is CASSVAGRFGDTQYF. The CDR3 DNA is TGTGCCAGCAGCGTAGCGGGTAGATTCGGAGATACGCAGTATTTT. The chain employs TRBV9 and TRBJ2-3, with D hard to call. V lost 0 bases to trimming and J lost 5 bases, with 13 bases between them. The length of the CDR3 is 15 residues. Germline CDR1 is SGDLS and CDR2 is YYNGEE.

The chain carries TRBV5-4 and TRBJ2-1, with 10 bases fitting TRBD2. Unmatched junction bases numbered 12, after V lost 4 bases and J lost 8 bases. Per germline, CDR1 SGHNT and CDR2 YYREEE (reference sequence). The CDR3 is 16 amino acids. The CDR3 reads CASSPPASGSGDEQFF. The CDR3 nucleotides are TGTGCCAGCAGCCCTCCGGCTAGCGGGAGTGGGGATGAGCAGTTCTTC.

This clone turned up a few times. V is TRBV7-9 and J is TRBJ2-1; D call uncertain. The CDR3 has 14 residues. V shed 1 base and J shed 3 bases, with 7 bases lying between them. The germline gives CDR1 SEHNR, CDR2 FQNEAQ (reference sequence). In DNA form, the CDR3 reads TGTGCCAGCAGCTTAGAAACCTACTACAATGAGCAGTTCTTC. Its protein is CASSLETYYNEQFF.

This sequence joins TRBV10-2 and TRBJ1-2, with D perhaps matching TRBD1 (5 bases). The CDR3 runs to 15 residues. Germline V gives CDR1 WSHSY, CDR2 SAAADI. Trimming took 4 bases from V and 5 from J, leaving 17 bases between them. The CDR3 region has the DNA TGCGCCAGCAGTGGGAAAGGGCTGGAGGGGTATGGCTACACCTTC. It specifies CASSGKGLEGYGYTF.

The J gene is TRBJ2-5, the V gene TRBV24-1; 11 nucleotides line up with TRBD2. Germline CDR1 reads KGHDR; CDR2 reads SFDVKD. This CDR3 is built from 16 residues. Trimming removed 1 base from V and 5 bases from J; junction bases left unmatched: 5. CDR3 loop: CATSDFTSGSQETQYF. CDR3 sequence (DNA): TGTGCCACCAGTGATTTTACTAGCGGGAGTCAGGAGACCCAGTACTTC.

The rearrangement links TRBV15 to TRBJ2-4, with D possibly TRBD1 on 6 matching bases. V lost 9 bases and J lost 2, with 11 bases in between. This CDR3 is 13 amino acids long. The germline gives CDR1 LNHNV, CDR2 YYDKDF (reference sequence). The CDR3 loop is CATGQPSKNIQYF. Written as DNA, the CDR3 is TGTGCCACTGGACAGCCCTCCAAAAACATTCAGTACTTC.

The chain joins TRBV3-1 (or the pseudogene TRBV3-2) to TRBJ1-1; D unresolved. Germline loops: CDR1 LGHDT, CDR2 YNNKEL (reference sequence). The CDR3 extends over 11 amino acids. V was clipped by 1 base and J by 6 bases, with 3 bases between them. Here the CDR3 DNA reads TGTGCCAGCAGCCAAGCGGCTGAAGCTTTCTTT. Its translation: CASSQAAEAFF.

The chain combines TRBV7-2 with TRBJ1-2; the D is unclear. Trimming stripped 5 bases from V and 13 bases from J, with 14 bases between. The V gene's germline CDR1 is SGHTA and CDR2 FQGNSA. The CDR3 is 11 residues long. Here the CDR3 reads CASSHPGSATF. CDR3 DNA sequence: TGTGCCAGCAGCCATCCGGGGAGCGCCACCTTC.

This clone has a handful of counts. The junction differs from germline at one of its ends, possibly a read error. The CDR3: CASREGRGQPQHF. The CDR3 nucleotides are TGTGCCAGCAGAGAAGGGAGGGGTCAGCCCCAGCATTTT. The gene calls are TRBV2 and TRBJ1-5, with D perhaps matching TRBD1 (5 bases). CDR1 SNHLY and CDR2 FYNNEI come from the germline V gene. The CDR3 sequence is 13 residues long.

This sequence joins TRBV30 and TRBJ2-2, with 9 nucleotides matching TRBD1. The V gene's germline CDR1 is GTSNPN and CDR2 SVGIG (reference sequence). The CDR3 extends over 13 amino acids. Trimming took 3 bases from V and 6 from J; bases not matched to a gene: 2. The CDR3 region is CAWRGQGPGELFF. CDR3 nucleotides: TGTGCCTGGAGGGGACAGGGTCCCGGGGAGCTGTTTTTT.

This clone was counted a few times. The chain joins TRBV6-5 to TRBJ2-7; D unresolved. Trimming left V 2 bases short and J 11 bases short, with 13 bases between. The CDR3 totals 12 residues. Germline CDR1 and CDR2: MNHEY and SVGAGI. Here the CDR3 reads CASSYPPLRKYF. The CDR3, as DNA: TGTGCCAGCAGTTACCCCCCCTTGCGGAAGTACTTC.

V and J are TRBV24-1 and TRBJ1-2; the match to TRBD1 covers 7 bases. The germline V gene encodes CDR1 KGHDR and CDR2 SFDVKD. The CDR3 totals 14 residues. Germline trimming cut 4 bases from V and 3 bases from J; bases unmatched to any gene: 4. DNA for the CDR3: TGTGCCACCAGTGACCATCAGGGGGACTATGGCTACACCTTC. It codes for CATSDHQGDYGYTF.

V usage is TRBV29-1 and J usage is TRBJ2-7; 9 bases are shared with TRBD2. The CDR3 length is 13 residues. V trimming: 6 bases; J trimming: 5 bases; junction bases outside the gene matches: 8. From germline, CDR1 is SQVTM and CDR2 ANQGSEA. The CDR3 here is CSVRLAVGDEQYF. The CDR3 nucleotides are TGCAGCGTGAGACTAGCGGTAGGGGACGAGCAGTACTTC.